This T cell receptor (beta chain) was identified in a study of blood T cell repertoires in COVID-19. The V gene end was trimmed by 5 bases and the J gene end by 4 bases; junction bases not matched to a gene: 6. Germline CDR1 is LNHDA and CDR2 is SQIVND (reference sequence). This CDR3 spans 15 amino acids. Only in-frame clones appear in the TCRdb table, and some are missing; sequencing was by immunoSEQ multiplex PCR. Of 230,000 or so clones in the sample, roughly 87% were seen once. The TCR was taken from a man aged 40-49 years with active or convalescent COVID-19. The sequencing input was peripheral blood. The chain uses TRBV19 and TRBJ2-1; TRBD1 matches 9 bases. CDR3 amino acids: CASSWSGTGYNEQFF. For the CDR3, the DNA is TGTGCCAGTAGTTGGTCCGGGACAGGGTACAATGAGCAGTTCTTC.